This TCR beta chain was observed in a study of blood T cell repertoires in COVID-19. In the source study's methods: For nucleated cells, counts were estimated from reference gene primer amplification. Data came from immunoSEQ multiplex PCR; TCRdb stores just in-frame clones and leaves some out. V and J calls and clone size are copied from that table; D and trimming were computed from the DNA. This sample has around 75,000 clones, with roughly nine tenths found just once. Germline trimming cut 0 bases from V and 7 bases from J; bases unmatched to any gene: 6. Germline CDR1 is SGHVS and CDR2 is FQNEAQ. The CDR3 runs 14 residues.

The sample was peripheral blood. The TCR sequence derives from a man between 70 and 80 years old with active COVID-19. The chain employs TRBV7-8 and TRBJ2-7; 7 bases are shared with TRBD1. The chain's CDR3 is CASSLATPGGEQYF. In DNA, the CDR3 is TGTGCCAGCAGCTTAGCAACCCCAGGGGGAGAGCAGTACTTC. The complete variable domain, with remaining parts taken from reference TRBV7-8 and TRBJ2-7, reads GAGVSQSPRYKVAKRGQDVALRCDPISGHVSLFWYQQALGQGPEFLTYFQNEAQLDKSGLPSDRFFAERPEGSVSTLKIQRTQQEDSAVYLCASSLATPGGEQYFGPGTRLTVT.